This T cell receptor (beta chain) was sequenced for a study of blood T cells in healthy people across ages (dated by TCRdb to the mid-2010s). Regarding the research as a whole: In model experiments, template switching captured about one uniquely barcoded TCR beta cDNA molecule for every two T cells. Age-related changes in TCR beta repertoire diversity were measured in the study by deep sequencing normalized with unique cDNA molecular identifiers. Donors were grouped into four age groups: young (average 16 years), middle-aged (around 39), aged (around 66) and long-lived (approximately 81). To avoid experimental bias, donors of different ages were distributed randomly across sequencing lanes. The study analyzed two additional independent replicas of 1 million unique cDNA reads from the same blood draw for two donors, one aged 18 to 30 and one aged 80 or older. Broader findings and caveats from the paper: There was a strong correlation between observed TCR beta diversity and the percentage of naive T cells measured by flow cytometry. Bulk unsorted PBMC profiling prevented conclusive comparison of naive and antigen-experienced compartments. Total diversity estimates from one million sequenced T cells were considered lower bounds and underestimates. Observed TCR beta diversity per million T cells fell roughly linearly with age, and a significant reduction was already apparent by age around 44. Compared with the aged group, the long-lived group had more naive CD4+ T cells, fewer expanded clones and increased TCR diversity, suggesting age selection. Because donor CMV infection status was unknown, age-related changes in expanded clonotypes were potentially confounded.

Libraries were made using 5' RACE. The data were produced on an Illumina HiSeq 2500. A second roughly 6 to 11 cycle PCR used a sample-barcoded 5' primer and a J-beta primer mix. Each TCR beta cDNA molecule received a unique molecular identifier from a template-switch 5' adaptor carrying 12 random nucleotides. Each sample yielded at least 3 million CDR3-containing paired-end reads. The Mint cDNA synthesis kit, primed by a TRBC-specific oligonucleotide, was used to synthesize first-strand cDNA from all RNA. Following uracil-DNA glycosylase treatment, a first 18-cycle PCR with universal primers M1SS and BC2_uni_R was performed on all cDNA. As for the original processing: Each sample was normalized by randomly selecting 1 million high-quality reads, each carrying a distinct molecular identifier. Instead of being binned into consensus sequences, reads with shared molecular identifiers were discarded. CDR3 identification, clonotype clustering and error correction used MiTCR with a Q25 quality threshold and the strictest error-elimination algorithm. A nonparametric unseen species model with Euler transformation was used to estimate a lower bound on total TCR beta diversity. Using fastp trimming at Q25 and MiXCR clonotype assembly, TCRdb reanalyzed the public sequencing data and kept in-frame beta chains. A single entry per CDR3 protein holds the most common genes and DNA from its merged rows. Clone size and V and J calls follow TCRdb, not the original study. This sample is represented by approximately 1,100,000 distinct CDR3 sequences; over 35% of them were singletons. The leading ten clones occupy under 20% of the sample.

Systemically healthy Caucasian individuals from Russia, 35 to 40 in total and aged roughly 6 to 100 years, were included as donors. Each donor gave ten milliliters of peripheral blood, collected into EDTA-treated Vacutainer tubes. Ficoll-Paque density-gradient centrifugation was used to isolate PBMCs, with at least 6.5 million per sample. Trizol reagent was used to extract total RNA from PBMCs, with at least 5.5 micrograms per sample. The percentages of naive CD45RAhigh/CD27high T cells were determined by flow cytometry on a PBMC aliquot from every donor. The CDR3 has 15 amino acids, counting the end cysteine and phenylalanine. Just CDR3 DNA is preserved here, 45 bases in frame from base 1. A distance of 11 bases separates the germline ends of V and J, which lose 5 bases and 0 bases respectively. Based on the germline V gene (reference sequence), the CDR1 and CDR2 sequences are DFQATT and SNEGSKA.

A single count supports this clonotype. Its antigen target is currently unknown. Base quality data are lacking; no much larger clone is found one base away. The specimen sequenced was blood. The receptor was isolated from a woman aged 55-70 years in good health. The rearranged chain carries TRBV20-1 and TRBJ2-6; the D gene identity is not certain. The base sequence is TGCAGTGCTCCAGTAACAGACTCTGGGGCCAACGTCCTGACTTTC. Protein translation: CSAPVTDSGANVLTF.